The 15 T cell receptor beta chains below all came from one sample that was sequenced in a study of vaccination and CD4 T cells after COVID-19. No antigen has been identified for these receptors. Treatment reported: approximately 9-day PBMC culture with coronavirus spike peptide pools or control peptides (ViraFEST assay). Researchers used the Oncomine TCR Beta short-read assay to sequence DNA from cultured CD4+ T cells. TCRdb re-derived calls from the PCR reads in MiXCR, one entry per CDR3 protein. Of about 15,000 distinct CDR3 sequences in the sample, about 28% are singletons; the top ten hold around 23%. Specimen: cultured CD4+ T cells from blood. These TCRs come from a human donor with COVID-19.

This clonotype was detected only a few times. The V gene is TRBV7-2, the J gene TRBJ2-2, with 11 bases fitting TRBD2. This CDR3 region has 16 residues. Germline lookup yields CDR1 SGHTA and CDR2 FQGNSA. V shed 6 bases, J shed 1 base, and the junction held 4 bases outside the gene matches. CDR3 nucleotides: TGTGCCAGCAGACTAGCGGGGGTTAGGAACACCGGGGAGCTGTTTTTT. Encoded protein: CASRLAGVRNTGELFF.

The rearrangement uses TRBV28 and TRBJ1-2; TRBD1 might be the D (6 bases). The germline CDR1 and CDR2 sequences are MDHEN and SYDVKM. V was pared by 5 bases and J by 6 bases, with 16 bases between. CDR3 length: 14 residues. The CDR3 reads CASSGGSESNGYTF. DNA for the CDR3: TGTGCCAGCAGTGGGGGCAGTGAATCGAATGGCTACACCTTC.

This clonotype appeared a few times. The chain uses TRBV20-1 and TRBJ1-5, with a tentative D call TRBD1 (6 bases). The CDR3 loop spans 13 amino acids. Trimming removed 6 bases from V and 3 bases from J, with 12 bases in between. In germline, CDR1 is DFQATT, CDR2 SNEGSKA (reference sequence). The CDR3 DNA follows: TGCAGTGCCGAGGACAGTAACAATCAGCCCCAGCATTTT. Translated: CSAEDSNNQPQHF.

The chain couples TRBV19 to TRBJ1-5; TRBD1 matches 7 bases. Germline V gene lookup returns CDR1 LNHDA and CDR2 SQIVND (reference sequence). CDR3 length: 15 residues. V dropped 7 bases and J dropped 1; count of bases not matched to a gene: 7. The CDR3 is CASTTDRASNQPQHF. The CDR3 DNA sequence: TGTGCCAGTACCACAGACAGGGCGAGCAATCAGCCCCAGCATTTT.

The CDR3 region has the DNA TGTGCCAGCAGCTCCCCCCTCCAGGGACGGGAAGAGACCCAGTACTTC. Its translation: CASSSPLQGREETQYF. This chain connects TRBV11-3 to TRBJ2-5; D is tentatively TRBD1 or TRBD2 (5 bases each). Trimming left V 4 bases short and J 3 bases short, with 18 bases between. The germline gives CDR1 SGHNT, CDR2 YENEEA. The CDR3 loop spans 16 amino acids.

This clonotype was recorded only once. The V call is TRBV28, the J call TRBJ2-3; D gene uncertain. Germline V gene sequence: CDR1 MDHEN, CDR2 SYDVKM. V gave up 3 bases and J gave up 0 bases, with 7 bases separating them. The CDR3 has 14 amino acids. Here the CDR3 DNA reads TGTGCCAGCAGTTTGGCTTCTAGCACAGATACGCAGTATTTT. Translated, it gives CASSLASSTDTQYF.

This clonotype appeared a few times. The rearrangement joins TRBV12-3 or TRBV12-4 to TRBJ2-1; a possible D gene is TRBD2 (6 bases). V dropped 4 bases and J dropped 2 bases, with 9 bases sitting between them. The CDR3 has 14 residues. CDR3 bases: TGTGCCAGCAGTTCACTAGCCGCCTACAATGAGCAGTTCTTC. Translating gives CASSSLAAYNEQFF.

The chain uses TRBV6-1 and TRBJ2-2; D is unresolved. The ends were cut back, 9 bases at V and 2 bases at J, with 31 bases in the middle. This CDR3 is 20 amino acids long. CDR1 and CDR2 (germline): MNHNS, SASEGT. CDR3 bases: TGTGCCAGTAACATCTCCCCTCAGAAGGGAACTTTTACTAACACCGGGGAGCTGTTTTTT. Protein: CASNISPQKGTFTNTGELFF.

In this sample, this clonotype turned up a few times. V is TRBV6-5 and J is TRBJ2-3; tentative D call: TRBD1 (5 bases). V shed 0 bases and J shed 2 bases, with 6 bases lying between them. CDR1 and CDR2 from the germline V gene are MNHEY and SVGAGI. The CDR3 has 14 residues. This CDR3 reads CASSYSTATDTQYF. In DNA form, the CDR3 reads TGTGCCAGCAGTTACTCGACAGCCACAGATACGCAGTATTTT.

This clonotype was observed a few times. The rearrangement links TRBV20-1 to TRBJ2-5; D remains ambiguous. CDR1 and CDR2 from the germline V gene are DFQATT and SNEGSKA (reference sequence). Trimming took 0 bases from V and 8 from J, leaving 13 bases between them. The CDR3 is 13 amino acids. CDR3 sequence (DNA): TGCAGTGCTAGAGAGTCGGGTATATATACCCAGTACTTC. Its translation is CSARESGIYTQYF.

V and J are TRBV12-3 or TRBV12-4 and TRBJ1-2, with D tentatively TRBD1 (6 bases). V gave up 5 bases and J gave up 7 bases, with 17 bases separating them. The CDR3 sequence is 14 residues long. In DNA, the CDR3 is TGTGCCAGCAGTACGAGAGCAGGGGATGCTGGCTACACCTTC. Protein sequence: CASSTRAGDAGYTF.

This sequence joins TRBV24-1 and TRBJ2-5; perhaps TRBD1 as D (5 bases). Deletions cut 3 bases from V and 0 bases from J, with 19 bases between. The germline CDR1 and CDR2 sequences are KGHDR and SFDVKD. This CDR3 comprises 18 residues. CDR3 sequence: CATSDISQGRVYQETQYF. In nucleotides, the CDR3 is TGTGCCACCAGTGATATTTCTCAGGGAAGGGTGTACCAAGAGACCCAGTACTTC.

This clonotype is medium-sized (0.01 to 0.1%) in the sample. The rearrangement joins TRBV20-1 to TRBJ2-2; 7 bases line up with TRBD2. CDR1 is DFQATT, CDR2 SNEGSKA, per germline (reference sequence). With V trimmed by 3 bases and J by 4 bases, 5 bases remained unmatched. The length of the CDR3 is 14 residues. The CDR3 sequence is CSASPSGFTGELFF. In nucleotides, the CDR3 is TGCAGTGCTAGCCCTAGCGGATTCACCGGGGAGCTGTTTTTT.

This chain uses TRBV20-1 with TRBJ1-1; TRBD1 matches at 7 bases. Germline loops: CDR1 DFQATT, CDR2 SNEGSKA (reference sequence). This CDR3 is 15 amino acids long. The junction had 9 bases not matched to a gene; V was cut back by 1 base and J by 4 bases. CDR3 residues: CSARAGLQGSTEAFF. The CDR3 DNA reads as TGCAGTGCTAGAGCCGGCTTACAGGGGTCCACTGAAGCTTTCTTT.

The chain employs TRBV4-3 and TRBJ1-1; TRBD1 matches 12 bases. Germline V gene sequence: CDR1 LGHNA, CDR2 YSLEER. This CDR3 contains 13 residues. With V trimmed by 4 bases and J by 13 bases, 7 bases remained unmatched. The CDR3 spells CASSPGTGGIVFF. CDR3 DNA: TGCGCCAGCAGCCCCGGGACAGGGGGCATTGTTTTCTTT.